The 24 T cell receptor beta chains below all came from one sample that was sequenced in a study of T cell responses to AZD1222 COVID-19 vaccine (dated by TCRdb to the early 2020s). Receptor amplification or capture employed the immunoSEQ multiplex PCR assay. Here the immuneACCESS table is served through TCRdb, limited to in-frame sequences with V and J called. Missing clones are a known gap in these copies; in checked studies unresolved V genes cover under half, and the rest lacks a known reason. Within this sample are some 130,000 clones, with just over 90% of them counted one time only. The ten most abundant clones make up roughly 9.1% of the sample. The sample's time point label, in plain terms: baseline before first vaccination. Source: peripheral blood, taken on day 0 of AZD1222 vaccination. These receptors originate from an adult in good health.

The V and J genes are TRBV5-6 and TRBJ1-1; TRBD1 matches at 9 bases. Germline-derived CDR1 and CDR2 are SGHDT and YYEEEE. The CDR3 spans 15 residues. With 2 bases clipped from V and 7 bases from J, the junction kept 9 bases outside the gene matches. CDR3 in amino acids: CASSFGTGYLVEAFF. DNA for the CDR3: TGTGCCAGCAGCTTCGGGACAGGGTATTTAGTTGAAGCTTTCTTT. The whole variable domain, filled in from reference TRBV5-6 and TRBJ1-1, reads DAGVTQSPTHLIKTRGQQVTLRCSPKSGHDTVSWYQQALGQGPQFIFQYYEEEERQRGNFPDRFSGHQFPNYSSELNVNALLLGDSALYLCASSFGTGYLVEAFFGQGTRLTVV.

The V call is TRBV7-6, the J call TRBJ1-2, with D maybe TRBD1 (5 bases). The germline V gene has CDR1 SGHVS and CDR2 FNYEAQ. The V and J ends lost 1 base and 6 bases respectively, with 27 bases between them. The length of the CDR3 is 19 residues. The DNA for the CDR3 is TGTGCCAGCAGCTTAGTTGGCGGGGGAGGCTCGGTTTGGAAAGATGGCTACACCTTC. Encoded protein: CASSLVGGGGSVWKDGYTF.

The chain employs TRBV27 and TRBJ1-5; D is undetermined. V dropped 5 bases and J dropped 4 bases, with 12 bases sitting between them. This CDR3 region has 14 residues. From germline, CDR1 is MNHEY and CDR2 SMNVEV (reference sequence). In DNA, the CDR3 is TGTGCCAGCAGTCTCCGGGTGGGAAATCAGCCCCAGCATTTT. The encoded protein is CASSLRVGNQPQHF.

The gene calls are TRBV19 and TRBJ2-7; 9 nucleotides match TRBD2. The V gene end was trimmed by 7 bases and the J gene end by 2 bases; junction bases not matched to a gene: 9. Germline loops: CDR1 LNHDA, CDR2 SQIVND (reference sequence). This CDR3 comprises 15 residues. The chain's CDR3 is CASIGYASGTYEQYF. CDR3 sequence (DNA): TGTGCCAGTATCGGCTATGCTAGCGGGACCTACGAGCAGTACTTC.

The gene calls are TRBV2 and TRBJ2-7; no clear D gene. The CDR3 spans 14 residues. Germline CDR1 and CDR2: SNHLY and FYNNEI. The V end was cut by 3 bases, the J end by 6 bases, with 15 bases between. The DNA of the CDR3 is TGTGCCAGCAGTGAGGTGGGATCACGGGCCGAGCAGTACTTC. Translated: CASSEVGSRAEQYF.

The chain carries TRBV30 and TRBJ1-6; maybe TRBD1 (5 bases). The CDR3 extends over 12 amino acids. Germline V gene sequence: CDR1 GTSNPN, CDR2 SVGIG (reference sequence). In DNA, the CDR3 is TGTGCTGGACATCGGCATAATTCACCCCTCCACTTT. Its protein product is CAGHRHNSPLHF.

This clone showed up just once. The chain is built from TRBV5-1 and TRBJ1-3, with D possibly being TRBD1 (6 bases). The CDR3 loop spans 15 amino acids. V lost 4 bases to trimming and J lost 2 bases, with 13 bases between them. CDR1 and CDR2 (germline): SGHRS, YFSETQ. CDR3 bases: TGCGCCAGCAGCCGAAACAGGGATACTGGAAACACCATATATTTT. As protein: CASSRNRDTGNTIYF.

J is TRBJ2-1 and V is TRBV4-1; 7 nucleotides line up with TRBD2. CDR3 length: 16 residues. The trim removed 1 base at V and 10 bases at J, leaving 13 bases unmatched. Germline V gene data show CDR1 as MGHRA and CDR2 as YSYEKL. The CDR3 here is CASSQGWASGVMEQFF. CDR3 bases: TGCGCCAGCAGCCAAGGGTGGGCTAGCGGCGTTATGGAGCAGTTCTTC.

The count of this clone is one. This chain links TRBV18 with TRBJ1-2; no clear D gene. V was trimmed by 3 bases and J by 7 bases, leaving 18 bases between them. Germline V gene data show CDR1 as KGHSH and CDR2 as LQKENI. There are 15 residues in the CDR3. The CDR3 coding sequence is TGTGCCAGCTCACCGCCGGAGGGCAGGTCCGGTGGCTACACCTTC. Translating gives CASSPPEGRSGGYTF.

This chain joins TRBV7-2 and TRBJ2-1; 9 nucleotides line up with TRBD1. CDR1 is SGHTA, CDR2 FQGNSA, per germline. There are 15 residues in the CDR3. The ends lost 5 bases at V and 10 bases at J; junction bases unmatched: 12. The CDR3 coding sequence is TGTGCCAGCAGCGTCAGACAGGGGGGTGGAGGGGAGCAGTTCTTC. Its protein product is CASSVRQGGGGEQFF.

The CDR3 region has the DNA TGTGCCAGCAGCCCGGGCCCGAATCCCACCGGGGAGCTGTTTTTT. This encodes CASSPGPNPTGELFF. V and J are TRBV11-3 and TRBJ2-2, with D hard to call. The ends were cut back, 5 bases at V and 4 bases at J, with 14 bases in the middle. There are 15 residues in the CDR3. The germline V gene encodes CDR1 SGHNT and CDR2 YENEEA.

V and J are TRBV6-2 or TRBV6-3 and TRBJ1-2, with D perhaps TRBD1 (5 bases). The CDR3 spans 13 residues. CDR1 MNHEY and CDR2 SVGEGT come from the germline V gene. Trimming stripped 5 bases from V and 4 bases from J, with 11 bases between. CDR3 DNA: TGTGCCAGCAGTGCTGGACAAGGCTATGGCTACACCTTC. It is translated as CASSAGQGYGYTF.

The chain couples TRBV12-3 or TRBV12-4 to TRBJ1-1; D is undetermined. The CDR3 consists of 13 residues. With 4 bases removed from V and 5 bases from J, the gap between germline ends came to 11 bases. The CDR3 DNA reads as TGTGCCAGCAGTTGGGGTATAGGGACTGAAGCTTTCTTT. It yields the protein CASSWGIGTEAFF.

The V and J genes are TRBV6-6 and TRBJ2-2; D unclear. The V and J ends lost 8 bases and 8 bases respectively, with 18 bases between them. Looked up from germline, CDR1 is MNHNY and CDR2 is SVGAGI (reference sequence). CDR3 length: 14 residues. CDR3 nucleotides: TGTGCCAGCCTCCGAGGTCCAGTTAGGGGGGAGCTGTTTTTT. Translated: CASLRGPVRGELFF.

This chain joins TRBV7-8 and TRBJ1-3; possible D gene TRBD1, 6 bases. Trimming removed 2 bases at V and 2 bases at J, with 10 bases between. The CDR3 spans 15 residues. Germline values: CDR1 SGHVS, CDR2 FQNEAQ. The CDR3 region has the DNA TGTGCCAGCAGCTTAAGGGGGGCCGCTGGAAACACCATATATTTT. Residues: CASSLRGAAGNTIYF. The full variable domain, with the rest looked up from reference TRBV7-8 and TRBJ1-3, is GAGVSQSPRYKVAKRGQDVALRCDPISGHVSLFWYQQALGQGPEFLTYFQNEAQLDKSGLPSDRFFAERPEGSVSTLKIQRTQQEDSAVYLCASSLRGAAGNTIYFGEGSWLTVV.

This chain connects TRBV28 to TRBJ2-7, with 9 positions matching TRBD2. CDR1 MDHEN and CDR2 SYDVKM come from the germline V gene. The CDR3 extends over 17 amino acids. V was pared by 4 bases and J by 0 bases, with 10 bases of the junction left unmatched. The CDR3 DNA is TGTGCCAGCAGTTCCCCCGCGGCGGGGGGGAGCTCCTACGAGCAGTACTTC. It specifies CASSSPAAGGSSYEQYF.

DNA of the CDR3: TGTGCCAGTAGTGAGCAGGGGTTATCCGGAAACACCATATATTTT. Protein sequence: CASSEQGLSGNTIYF. This rearrangement joins TRBV19 to TRBJ1-3; tentatively, D is TRBD1 (6 bases). The germline gives CDR1 LNHDA, CDR2 SQIVND (reference sequence). Trimming shortened V by 5 bases and J by 4 bases, and 15 bases separated the two germline ends. The CDR3 extends over 15 amino acids.

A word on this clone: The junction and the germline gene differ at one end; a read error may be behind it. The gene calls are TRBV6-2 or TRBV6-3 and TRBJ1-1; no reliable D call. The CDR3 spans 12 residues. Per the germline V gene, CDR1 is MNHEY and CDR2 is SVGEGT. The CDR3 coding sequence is TGTGCCAGCAGCCTTGTGAAGACTGAAGCTTTCTTT. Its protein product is CASSLVKTEAFF.

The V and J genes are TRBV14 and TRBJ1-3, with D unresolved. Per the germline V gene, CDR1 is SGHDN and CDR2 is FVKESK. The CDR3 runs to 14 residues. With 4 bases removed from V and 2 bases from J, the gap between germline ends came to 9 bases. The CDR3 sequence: CASSRLGTGNTIYF. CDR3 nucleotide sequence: TGTGCCAGCAGCCGTCTAGGGACTGGAAACACCATATATTTT. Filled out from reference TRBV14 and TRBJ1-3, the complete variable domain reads EAGVTQFPSHSVIEKGQTVTLRCDPISGHDNLYWYRRVMGKEIKFLLHFVKESKQDESGMPNNRFLAERTGGTYSTLKVQPAELEDSGVYFCASSRLGTGNTIYFGEGSWLTVV.

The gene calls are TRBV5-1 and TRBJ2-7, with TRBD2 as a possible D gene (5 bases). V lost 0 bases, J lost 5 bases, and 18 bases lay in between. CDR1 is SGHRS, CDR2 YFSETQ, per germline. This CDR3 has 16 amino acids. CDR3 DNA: TGCGCCAGCAGCTTGGGTTATGAGCTAGGAGGTGACGAGCAGTACTTC. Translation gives CASSLGYELGGDEQYF.

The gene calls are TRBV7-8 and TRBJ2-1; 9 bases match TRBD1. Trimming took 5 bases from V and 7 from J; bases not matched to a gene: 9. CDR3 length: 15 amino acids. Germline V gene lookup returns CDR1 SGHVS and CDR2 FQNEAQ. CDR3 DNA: TGTGCCAGCAGCCTCGGGTTGGGACAGGGAAATGAGCAGTTCTTC. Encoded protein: CASSLGLGQGNEQFF.

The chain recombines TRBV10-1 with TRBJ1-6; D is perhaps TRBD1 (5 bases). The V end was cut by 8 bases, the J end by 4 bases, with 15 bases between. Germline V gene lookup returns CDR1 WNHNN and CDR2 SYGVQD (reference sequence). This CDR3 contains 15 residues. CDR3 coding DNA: TGCGCCAGCTTCCCGGGGGGGAGTTATAATTCACCCCTCCACTTT. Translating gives CASFPGGSYNSPLHF.

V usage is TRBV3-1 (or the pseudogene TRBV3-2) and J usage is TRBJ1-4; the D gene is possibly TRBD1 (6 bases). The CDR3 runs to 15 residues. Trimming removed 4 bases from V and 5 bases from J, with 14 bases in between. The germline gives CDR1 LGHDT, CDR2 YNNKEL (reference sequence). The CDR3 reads CASSPSQGLNEKLFF. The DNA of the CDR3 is TGTGCCAGCAGCCCTTCACAGGGTCTAAATGAAAAACTGTTTTTT.

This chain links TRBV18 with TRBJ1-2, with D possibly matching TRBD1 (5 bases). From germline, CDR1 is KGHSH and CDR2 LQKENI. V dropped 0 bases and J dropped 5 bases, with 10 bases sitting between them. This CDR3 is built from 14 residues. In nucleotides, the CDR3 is TGTGCCAGCTCACCACCGTCAGGGACGTATGGCTACACCTTC. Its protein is CASSPPSGTYGYTF.